These 9 T cell receptor beta chains were sequenced from one sample in a study of blood T cells in healthy people across ages. Sample-barcoded 5' priming and a J-beta primer mix drove a second PCR of 7 to 11 cycles. Using its own MiXCR run on the 5' RACE reads, TCRdb lists one record per CDR3 protein. The table lists around 800,000 distinct CDR3 sequences, roughly 25% of them singletons. These data also featured in a second study, about T cells of mothers and their children.

The specimen was blood. The receptors stem from a boy aged 5 to 17 in good health.

This clonotype was recorded only once. The rearrangement links TRBV13 to TRBJ2-1; no definite D call. CDR3 length: 14 residues. Trimming cost V 4 bases and J 5 bases, with 12 bases left between them. The germline V gene encodes CDR1 PRHDT and CDR2 FYEKMQ (reference sequence). The CDR3, as DNA: TGTGCCAGCAGCTCCCCCAGGAGAGACAATGAGCAGTTCTTC. Translated: CASSSPRRDNEQFF. The entire variable domain, with the rest obtained from reference TRBV13 and TRBJ2-1, is as follows: AAGVIQSPRHLIKEKRETATLKCYPIPRHDTVYWYQQGPGQDPQFLISFYEKMQSDKGSIPDRFSAQQFSDYHSELNMSSLELGDSALYFCASSSPRRDNEQFFGPGTRLTVL.

This clonotype has only a few counts. The rearrangement uses TRBV5-1 and TRBJ2-1; 11 positions agree with TRBD1. Trimming took 4 bases from V and 1 from J; bases not matched to a gene: 10. Germline V gives CDR1 SGHRS, CDR2 YFSETQ. CDR3 length: 18 residues. CDR3 protein: CASSQGQGVVESYNEQFF. CDR3 bases: TGCGCCAGCAGCCAGGGACAGGGGGTAGTTGAGTCCTACAATGAGCAGTTCTTC. Filled out from reference TRBV5-1 and TRBJ2-1, the complete variable domain reads KAGVTQTPRYLIKTRGQQVTLSCSPISGHRSVSWYQQTPGQGLQFLFEYFSETQRNKGNFPGRFSGRQFSNSRSEMNVSTLELGDSALYLCASSQGQGVVESYNEQFFGPGTRLTVL.

V gene TRBV9 combines with J gene TRBJ2-1, with D tentatively TRBD2 (5 bases). The V gene lost 0 bases and the J gene lost 2 bases, with 12 bases spanning the gap. The germline CDR1 and CDR2 sequences are SGDLS and YYNGEE. The CDR3 loop spans 16 amino acids. The CDR3 nucleotides read TGTGCCAGCAGCGTAGTCGGCGGGTCTACCTACAATGAGCAGTTCTTC. Its translation is CASSVVGGSTYNEQFF.

This clonotype was recorded a few times. The rearrangement joins TRBV6-1 to TRBJ2-1; TRBD1 agrees at 9 bases. The germline CDR1 and CDR2 sequences are MNHNS and SASEGT. V was clipped by 6 bases and J by 6 bases; unmatched bases: 9. This CDR3 is 15 amino acids long. The CDR3 bases are TGTGCCAGCAGAAATTCCGGGACAGGGACCAATGAGCAGTTCTTC. Protein: CASRNSGTGTNEQFF.

CDR3: CAISARLNTEAFF. In DNA form, the CDR3 reads TGTGCCATCAGCGCTCGGCTGAACACTGAAGCTTTCTTT. The chain joins TRBV10-3 to TRBJ1-1; no definite D call. The germline CDR1 and CDR2 sequences are ENHRY and SYGVKD. This CDR3 is 13 amino acids long. The V end lost 6 bases, the J end lost 0 bases, and 8 bases lay between the germline ends.

V usage is TRBV28 and J usage is TRBJ2-1; the D gene could be TRBD1 or TRBD2 (6 bases each). Germline CDR1 reads MDHEN; CDR2 reads SYDVKM. V was clipped by 5 bases and J by 6 bases, with 14 bases between them. The CDR3 extends over 14 amino acids. The CDR3 DNA reads TGTGCCAGCAGTCCACCCGGGGGCCGCAATGAGCAGTTCTTC. The encoded protein is CASSPPGGRNEQFF.

The CDR3 bases are TGCAGTGCCCAAGTCCCGGGACCCACCAGGGAGACCCAGTACTTC. It specifies CSAQVPGPTRETQYF. This sequence joins TRBV20-1 and TRBJ2-1; D assignment may be TRBD1 or TRBD2 (5 bases each). The J call may be mistaken, given a closer DNA end match to TRBJ2-5. The CDR3 is made up of 15 amino acids. Germline CDR1 and CDR2: DFQATT and SNEGSKA (reference sequence).

The chain has TRBV5-5 and TRBJ2-7, with D unclear. Germline CDR1 and CDR2: SGHKS and YYEKEE (reference sequence). Trimming took 1 base from V and 2 from J, leaving 7 bases between them. CDR3 length: 13 amino acids. CDR3 sequence: CASSLTPTYEQYF. CDR3 sequence (DNA): TGTGCCAGCAGCTTGACACCTACCTACGAGCAGTACTTC.

V usage is TRBV12-5 and J usage is TRBJ2-3; D perhaps matches TRBD1 (5 bases). Germline V CDR1 and CDR2: LGHNT, FRNRAP. The CDR3 contains 16 residues. V dropped 1 base and J dropped 0 bases, with 11 bases sitting between them. CDR3 sequence reads: CASGLGGASSTDTQYF. Here the CDR3 DNA reads TGTGCTAGTGGTTTGGGTGGGGCCTCTAGCACAGATACGCAGTATTTT.